The rows below give T cell receptor beta chains drawn from one sample of a study of a mutant IDH1 vaccine in newly diagnosed glioma. TCRdb's table, derived via immunoSEQ multiplex PCR, lists solely in-frame clones and lacks some. The data hold roughly 74,000 clones, with approximately 89% observed a single time. No antigen has been assigned to these receptors. The material sequenced was PBMCs, taken from a glioma patient whose treatment included an IDH1 peptide vaccine. These receptor sequences come from a woman between 50 and 59 years old with glioma. The CDR3 runs from the conserved cysteine through the conserved F or W. D genes are given only for firm matches. Size is stated for part of the rows, as once, few or many counts, or as a class when the clone is expanded.

J gene | CDR3 length | V gene | D gene | clone size | CDR3 DNA | CDR3 protein
TRBJ2-7 | 16 | TRBV7-2 | TRBD2 | . | TGTGCCAGCAGCTCGCCAGTAGCGGGATCTTACTACGAGCAGTACTTC | CASSSPVAGSYYEQYF
TRBJ1-2 | 12 | TRBV9 | . | . | TGTGCCAGCAGCGTTCATCGCTCAGGCTACACCTTC | CASSVHRSGYTF
TRBJ2-7 | 13 | TRBV10-2 | . | . | TGCGCCAGCAGTGACGGGCTATCCTACGAGCAGTACTTC | CASSDGLSYEQYF
TRBJ2-7 | 15 | TRBV5-5 | TRBD2 | . | TGTGCCAGCAGCTTTTCCTCTAGCGGGACCTACGAGCAGTACTTC | CASSFSSSGTYEQYF
TRBJ2-3 | 13 | TRBV29-1 | TRBD2 | once | TGCAGCTACCTGAAGCGGGAGCAGGGTACGCAGTATTTT | CSYLKREQGTQYF
TRBJ1-3 | 15 | TRBV4-2 | . | few | TGTGCCAGCAGCCAAGCGACCCTCTCTGGAAACACCATATATTTT | CASSQATLSGNTIYF
TRBJ2-3 | 16 | TRBV27 | TRBD2 | . | TGTGCCAGCAGTCCTGAGGGAGGCGGGAGGCAAGATACGCAGTATTTT | CASSPEGGGRQDTQYF
TRBJ1-2 | 10 | TRBV25-1 | . | . | TGTGCCAGCAGTGAAAATGGCTACACCTTC | CASSENGYTF
TRBJ2-1 | 14 | TRBV15 | . | . | TGTGCCACCAGCAGAGATATGGCCAGCTATGAGCAGTTCTTC | CATSRDMASYEQFF
TRBJ2-1 | 16 | TRBV4-1 | TRBD2 | . | TGCGCCAGCAGCCAAGATCCTAGCGGGAGGGCCAGGGAGCAGTTCTTC | CASSQDPSGRAREQFF
TRBJ1-5 | 12 | TRBV13 | . | . | TGTGCCAGCAGCTCCGGAGGACAGCCCCAGCATTTT | CASSSGGQPQHF
TRBJ1-3 | 19 | TRBV18 | . | . | TGTGCCAGCTCACCACTTGGGGTGGTTCCACGGAGCTCTGGAAACACCATATATTTT | CASSPLGVVPRSSGNTIYF
TRBJ2-3 | 12 | TRBV9 | . | few | TGTGCCAGCAGCGTAGGGCTAGATACGCAGTATTTT | CASSVGLDTQYF
TRBJ1-2 | 15 | TRBV19 | TRBD1 | . | TGTGCCAGTACCCTAGGATCGGGACAGAGTTATGGCTACACCTTC | CASTLGSGQSYGYTF
TRBJ2-7 | 15 | TRBV5-4 | TRBD2 | once | TGTGCCAGCAGCACCTCCGGGACTAGCCACTACGAGCAGTACTTC | CASSTSGTSHYEQYF
TRBJ2-5 | 13 | TRBV6-5 | . | . | TGTGCCAGCAGTCGGACCGAGCCGAGGACCCAGTACTTC | CASSRTEPRTQYF
TRBJ1-2 | 15 | TRBV9 | . | . | TGTGCCAGCAGCGTAGCGGGGGTTGGGAACTATGGCTACACCTTC | CASSVAGVGNYGYTF
TRBJ2-7 | 14 | TRBV6-5 | TRBD2 | once | TGTGCCAGCAAAACGGCGGGAGGGTCCTACGAGCAGTACTTC | CASKTAGGSYEQYF